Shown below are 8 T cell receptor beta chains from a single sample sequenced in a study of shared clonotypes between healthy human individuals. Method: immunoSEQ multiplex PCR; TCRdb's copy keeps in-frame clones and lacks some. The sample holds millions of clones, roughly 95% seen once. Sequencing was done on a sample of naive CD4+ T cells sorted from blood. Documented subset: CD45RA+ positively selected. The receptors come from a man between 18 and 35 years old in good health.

DNA of the CDR3: TGTGCCAGCAGTTTCAGGGGACAGGGGGCGCCGGCCCAGTACTTC. Its protein product is CASSFRGQGAPAQYF. The chain joins TRBV28 to TRBJ2-5; 12 bases line up with TRBD1. In germline, CDR1 is MDHEN, CDR2 SYDVKM. Losses at the gene ends were 3 bases for V and 9 bases for J; bases not matched to a gene: 8. The CDR3 is 15 amino acids.

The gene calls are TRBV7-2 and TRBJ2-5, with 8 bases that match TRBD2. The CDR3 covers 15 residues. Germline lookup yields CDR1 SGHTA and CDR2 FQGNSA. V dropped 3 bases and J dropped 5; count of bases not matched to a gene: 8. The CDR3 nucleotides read TGTGCCAGCAGCTTGACACGGACTAGCCTTGAGACCCAGTACTTC. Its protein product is CASSLTRTSLETQYF.

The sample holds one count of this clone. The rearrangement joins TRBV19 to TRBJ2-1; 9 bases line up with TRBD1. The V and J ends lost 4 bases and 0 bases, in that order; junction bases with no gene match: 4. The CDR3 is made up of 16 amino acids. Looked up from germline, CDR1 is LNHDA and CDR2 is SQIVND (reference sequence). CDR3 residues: CASSTTGGSSYNEQFF. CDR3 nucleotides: TGTGCCAGTAGTACCACAGGGGGCAGCTCCTACAATGAGCAGTTCTTC.

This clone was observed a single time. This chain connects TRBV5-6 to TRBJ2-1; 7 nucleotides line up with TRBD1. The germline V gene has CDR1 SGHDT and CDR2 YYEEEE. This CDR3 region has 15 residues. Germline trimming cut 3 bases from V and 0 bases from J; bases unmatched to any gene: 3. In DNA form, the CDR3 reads TGTGCCAGCAGCTCACAGGGGTCCTCCTACAATGAGCAGTTCTTC. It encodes CASSSQGSSYNEQFF.

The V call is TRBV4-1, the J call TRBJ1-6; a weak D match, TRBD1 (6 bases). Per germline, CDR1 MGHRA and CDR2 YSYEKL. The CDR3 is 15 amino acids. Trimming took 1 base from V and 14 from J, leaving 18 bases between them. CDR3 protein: CASSQGPWTASALHF. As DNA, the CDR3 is TGCGCCAGCAGCCAAGGTCCCTGGACAGCGTCAGCCCTCCACTTT.

The CDR3 is CASSETRQGEAFF. CDR3 nucleotide sequence: TGTGCCAGCAGCGAAACTAGACAGGGTGAAGCTTTCTTT. The chain links TRBV2 to TRBJ1-1, with 7 bases fitting TRBD1. From germline, CDR1 is SNHLY and CDR2 FYNNEI. V was pared by 6 bases and J by 7 bases, with 8 bases of the junction left unmatched. This CDR3 region has 13 residues.

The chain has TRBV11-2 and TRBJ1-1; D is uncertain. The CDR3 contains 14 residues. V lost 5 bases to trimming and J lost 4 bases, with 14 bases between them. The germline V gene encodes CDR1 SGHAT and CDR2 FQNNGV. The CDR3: CASSPPGVITEAFF. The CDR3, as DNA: TGTGCCAGCAGCCCGCCCGGGGTAATCACTGAAGCTTTCTTT.

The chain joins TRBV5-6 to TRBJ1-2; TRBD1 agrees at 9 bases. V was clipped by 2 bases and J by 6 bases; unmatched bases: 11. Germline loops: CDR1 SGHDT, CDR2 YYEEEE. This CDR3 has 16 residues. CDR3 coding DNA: TGTGCCAGCAGCTTCGACAGGGGGGGACCTTCAAATGGCTACACCTTC. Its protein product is CASSFDRGGPSNGYTF. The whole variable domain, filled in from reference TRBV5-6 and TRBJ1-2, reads DAGVTQSPTHLIKTRGQQVTLRCSPKSGHDTVSWYQQALGQGPQFIFQYYEEEERQRGNFPDRFSGHQFPNYSSELNVNALLLGDSALYLCASSFDRGGPSNGYTFGSGTRLTVV.